The present T cell receptor beta chain was sequenced within a study of OX40 agonist ivuxolimab in advanced cancers. Sequencing used immunoSEQ multiplex PCR; TCRdb keeps in-frame clones, though not all of them. The sample shows 84,000 or so clones, around 90% of them seen only once. V was trimmed by 3 bases and J by 8 bases, leaving 23 bases between them. Germline values: CDR1 SGHNT, CDR2 YENEEA. This CDR3 spans 17 amino acids. This clonotype was sampled from an adult with an advanced solid tumor such as melanoma, head and neck, liver or kidney cancer. The sample was CD4+ or CD8+ T cells sorted from blood, taken in a trial of the OX40 agonist ivuxolimab. The chain has TRBV11-3 and TRBJ1-3, with a weak D call TRBD1 (6 bases). CDR3 in amino acids: CASSFDGGAAGADTIYF. The CDR3 DNA reads as TGTGCCAGCAGCTTTGACGGGGGGGCCGCCGGGGCGGACACCATATATTTT.